This T cell receptor (beta chain) was found in a study of cytomegalovirus exposure and HLA in healthy donors. Germline CDR1 reads SGHDT; CDR2 reads YYEEEE. The CDR3 has 14 amino acids. V lost 4 bases, J lost 5 bases, and 8 bases stayed unmatched. Details on this clone: Its antigen is currently unknown.

Researchers ran the PCR with 60 Vbeta and 13 Jbeta primers. The table came from immunoSEQ multiplex PCR; TCRdb's copy has only in-frame clones and leaves some out. The data contain roughly 130,000 clones, more than 65% of them singletons. Findings and limits, study-wide: The HLA-A and HLA-B alleles of most subjects were reportedly predicted accurately from TCR beta sequences. In a later analysis, TCR beta V- and J-gene trimming showed a link to a missense DCLRE1C variant. A few of the chains that were CMV-associated were confirmed in vitro to be specific for CMV antigens.

This clonotype was sampled from a woman between 55 and 75 years old in good health and CMV-seropositive. Sample: PBMCs. This chain links TRBV5-6 with TRBJ2-7; 8 bases are a match to TRBD1. The CDR3 reads CASSARQGKNEQYF. CDR3 bases: TGTGCCAGCAGCGCACGACAGGGGAAGAACGAGCAGTACTTC.